The 12 T cell receptor beta chains listed next were all sequenced from one sample in a study of blood T cell repertoires in COVID-19. Profiled with immunoSEQ multiplex PCR; TCRdb holds only in-frame clones, not every one. The sample has 150,000 or so clones; 70% to 80% are singletons. Material for sequencing was peripheral blood. The receptors were sampled from a woman aged 55-69 years with COVID-19, enrolled during active disease.

This sequence joins TRBV5-1 and TRBJ2-2, with D maybe TRBD1 (6 bases). Germline lookup yields CDR1 SGHRS and CDR2 YFSETQ. Trimming shortened V by 0 bases and J by 6 bases, and 12 bases separated the two germline ends. The CDR3 spans 15 residues. CDR3 sequence reads: CASSLGTGFAGELFF. DNA of the CDR3: TGCGCCAGCAGCTTGGGTACAGGGTTCGCCGGGGAGCTGTTTTTT.

This rearrangement joins TRBV9 to TRBJ2-3, with 10 bases aligning to TRBD2. Germline CDR1 SGDLS, CDR2 YYNGEE. The V and J ends lost 2 bases and 0 bases, in that order; junction bases with no gene match: 3. This CDR3 has 16 amino acids. The CDR3: CASSVLTSGSTDTQYF. The DNA of the CDR3 is TGTGCCAGCAGCGTCCTGACTAGCGGGAGCACAGATACGCAGTATTTT. Full variable domain (remainder filled in from reference TRBV9 and TRBJ2-3): DSGVTQTPKHLITATGQRVTLRCSPRSGDLSVYWYQQSLDQGLQFLIQYYNGEERAKGNILERFSAQQFPDLHSELNLSSLELGDSALYFCASSVLTSGSTDTQYFGPGTRLTVL.

The chain employs TRBV13 and TRBJ2-1; 7 nucleotides line up with TRBD1. Germline V gene sequence: CDR1 PRHDT, CDR2 FYEKMQ (reference sequence). The CDR3 consists of 15 residues. The V and J ends lost 4 bases and 7 bases, in that order; junction bases with no gene match: 10. The CDR3 DNA reads TGTGCCAGCAGCTCTTGGACAGGCGTCCGGAATGAGCAGTTCTTC. This codes for CASSSWTGVRNEQFF.

This clone has only a few counts. The CDR3, as DNA: TGTGCCAGCAGCGTATCGGGGAACACTGAAGCTTTCTTT. Its translation is CASSVSGNTEAFF. The gene calls are TRBV9 and TRBJ1-1; no clear D. Trimming pared 1 base from V and 1 base from J, leaving 5 bases between. Germline V gene data show CDR1 as SGDLS and CDR2 as YYNGEE. CDR3 length: 13 amino acids.

The V call is TRBV6-5, the J call TRBJ2-4; TRBD1 agrees at 7 bases. Looked up from germline, CDR1 is MNHEY and CDR2 is SVGAGI. The CDR3 totals 14 residues. V was pared by 2 bases and J by 12 bases, with 10 bases of the junction left unmatched. The CDR3 here is CASSYHETGYNQYF. The CDR3 DNA reads as TGTGCCAGCAGTTACCATGAGACAGGGTACAATCAGTACTTC.

Note on this clone: Other DNA sequences in the sample encode the same CDR3. The CDR3: CASSLSSGGLETQYF. The CDR3 nucleotides are TGTGCCAGCAGTTTGTCTTCGGGGGGGCTTGAGACCCAGTACTTC. V is TRBV27 and J is TRBJ2-5; 8 bases align to TRBD2. Germline V gene data show CDR1 as MNHEY and CDR2 as SMNVEV (reference sequence). The length of the CDR3 is 15 residues. V lost 3 bases to trimming and J lost 5 bases; unmatched junction nucleotides: 8.

The rearrangement joins TRBV10-2 to TRBJ2-3; TRBD2 matches at 7 bases. Germline V gene sequence: CDR1 WSHSY, CDR2 SAAADI. Germline trimming cut 6 bases from V and 2 bases from J; bases unmatched to any gene: 14. CDR3 length equals 17 residues. CDR3 sequence reads: CASRGGSSGALTDTQYF. In nucleotides, the CDR3 is TGCGCCAGCAGGGGGGGGTCAAGTGGGGCCCTCACAGATACGCAGTATTTT.

Comments on this clone: Different DNA sequences within this sample yield the same CDR3. The CDR3 region is CASSLEGTGSNQPQHF. CDR3 DNA sequence: TGTGCCAGCAGCTTGGAGGGGACAGGGTCCAATCAGCCCCAGCATTTT. The V gene is TRBV5-5, the J gene TRBJ1-5; TRBD1 matches at 9 bases. Per the germline V gene, CDR1 is SGHKS and CDR2 is YYEKEE (reference sequence). The CDR3 consists of 16 residues. V lost 0 bases and J lost 3; bases outside the gene matches: 4.

The gene calls are TRBV28 and TRBJ1-2; 9 bases line up with TRBD1. The CDR3 is 14 amino acids. J gave up 6 bases and V 6 bases, and 8 bases lay outside the gene matches. Germline CDR1 and CDR2: MDHEN and SYDVKM. The CDR3 sequence is CASRPTRDRDGYTF. CDR3 bases: TGTGCCAGCAGACCTACCCGGGACAGGGATGGCTACACCTTC.

CDR3 sequence reads: CASSVVRGGGELFF. The CDR3 DNA is TGTGCCAGCAGCGTAGTTAGGGGAGGCGGGGAGCTGTTTTTT. The rearrangement links TRBV9 to TRBJ2-2, with D perhaps matching TRBD2 (6 bases). Germline V gives CDR1 SGDLS, CDR2 YYNGEE. The CDR3 extends over 14 amino acids. Trimming left V 0 bases short and J 7 bases short, with 10 bases between.

This clone was recorded once. V usage is TRBV4-2 and J usage is TRBJ1-5, with 8 bases that match TRBD1. Germline CDR1 is LGHNA and CDR2 is YNFKEQ. The V gene end was trimmed by 0 bases and the J gene end by 8 bases; junction bases not matched to a gene: 6. The CDR3 has 15 amino acids. The CDR3 coding sequence is TGTGCCAGCAGCCAAGACAGGGGGCCCAGGGAGCCCCAGCATTTT. Translated: CASSQDRGPREPQHF.

This chain connects TRBV5-1 to TRBJ2-1, with 8 bases identical to TRBD2. Germline V CDR1 and CDR2: SGHRS, YFSETQ. V lost 3 bases and J lost 7; bases outside the gene matches: 3. The CDR3 contains 13 residues. CDR3 bases: TGCGCCAGCAGCTGGGGACTAGGGAATGAGCAGTTCTTC. The encoded protein is CASSWGLGNEQFF.